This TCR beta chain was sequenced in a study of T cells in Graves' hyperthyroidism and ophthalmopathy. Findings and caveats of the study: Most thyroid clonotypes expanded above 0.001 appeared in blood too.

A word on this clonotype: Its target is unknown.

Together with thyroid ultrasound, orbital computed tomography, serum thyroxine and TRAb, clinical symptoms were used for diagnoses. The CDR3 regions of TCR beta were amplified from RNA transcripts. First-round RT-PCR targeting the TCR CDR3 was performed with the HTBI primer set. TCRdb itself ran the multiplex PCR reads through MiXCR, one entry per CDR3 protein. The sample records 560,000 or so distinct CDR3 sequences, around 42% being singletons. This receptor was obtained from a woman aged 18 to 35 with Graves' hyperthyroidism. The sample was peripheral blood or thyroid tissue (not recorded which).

Written as DNA, the CDR3 is TGTGCCAGCAGCACAAATCCGGGGGCAAACTACGAGCAGTACTTC. This gives the protein CASSTNPGANYEQYF. The chain combines TRBV7-2 with TRBJ2-7; D may match TRBD1 or TRBD2 (6 bases each). Trimming cost V 5 bases and J 3 bases, with 17 bases left between them. Germline V gene sequence: CDR1 SGHTA, CDR2 FQGNSA. The CDR3 is 15 amino acids.